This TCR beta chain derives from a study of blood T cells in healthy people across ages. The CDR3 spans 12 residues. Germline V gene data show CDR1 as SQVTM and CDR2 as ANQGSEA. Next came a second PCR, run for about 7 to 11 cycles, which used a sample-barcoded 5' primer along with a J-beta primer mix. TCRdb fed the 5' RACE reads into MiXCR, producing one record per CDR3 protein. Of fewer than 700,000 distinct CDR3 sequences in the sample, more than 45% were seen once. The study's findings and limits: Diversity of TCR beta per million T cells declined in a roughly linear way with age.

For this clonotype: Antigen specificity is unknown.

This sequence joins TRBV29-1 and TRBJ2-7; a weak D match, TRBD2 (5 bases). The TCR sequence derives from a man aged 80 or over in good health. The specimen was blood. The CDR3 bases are TGCATCCAACGGGGTGGGATCTGCGAGCAGTACTTC. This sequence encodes CIQRGGICEQYF.